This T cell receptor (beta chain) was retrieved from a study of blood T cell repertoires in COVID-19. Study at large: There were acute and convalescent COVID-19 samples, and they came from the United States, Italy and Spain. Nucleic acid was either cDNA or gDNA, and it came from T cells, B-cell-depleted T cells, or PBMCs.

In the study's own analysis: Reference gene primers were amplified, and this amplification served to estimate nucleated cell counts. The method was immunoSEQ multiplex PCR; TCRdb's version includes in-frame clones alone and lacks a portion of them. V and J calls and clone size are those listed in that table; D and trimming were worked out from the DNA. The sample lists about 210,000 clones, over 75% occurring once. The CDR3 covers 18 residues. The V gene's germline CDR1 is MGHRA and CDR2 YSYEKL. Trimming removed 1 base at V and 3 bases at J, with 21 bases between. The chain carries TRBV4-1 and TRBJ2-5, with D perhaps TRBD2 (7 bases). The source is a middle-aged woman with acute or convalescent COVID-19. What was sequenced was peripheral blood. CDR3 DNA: TGCGCCAGCAGCCAAGGGAGGGGGAGGGGACGGAAAGAAGAGACCCAGTACTTC. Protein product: CASSQGRGRGRKEETQYF.